This record concerns one T cell receptor beta chain sequence. Its target is unknown. The source of the sample is a study of regulatory dendritic cells for organ transplantation. Study summary: LPS was added to dendritic cell cultures on day 6.

Trimming removed 5 bases at V and 1 base at J, with 15 bases between. The CDR3 is made up of 16 amino acids. Germline-derived CDR1 and CDR2 are SEHNR and FQNEAQ (reference sequence). Sorted T cells were CFSE-labeled and cultured four to five days with allogeneic regulatory or mature dendritic cells at 1:10. Clones were sequenced by immunoSEQ multiplex PCR, and TCRdb holds only the in-frame ones, with some missing. The table lists roughly 13,000 clones, about nine tenths of them singletons. The sequencing input was naive CD8+ T cells from blood cultured with regulatory dendritic cells. Subset in this sample: CD45RA+ naive T cells. The rearrangement joins TRBV7-9 to TRBJ1-3; D may be TRBD1 (5 bases). The sequence was obtained from a human donor in good health. This chain's CDR3 is CASSGTAVPSGNTIYF. The CDR3 nucleotides are TGTGCCAGCAGCGGGACCGCGGTACCGTCTGGAAACACCATATATTTT.